Listed here are 32 T cell receptor beta chains from one sample, sequenced in a study of technical replicates of blood from a handful of donors. Repertoires were generated with immunoSEQ multiplex PCR, while TCRdb's copy carries only in-frame clones and drops some. Of tens of thousands of clones in the sample, about 94% are singletons; the top ten hold 0.38%. Sequenced material: T cells isolated from PBMCs. These receptors were taken from a human donor in good health.

This clone showed up just once. The genes are TRBV7-6 and TRBJ2-7; 7 bases are a match to TRBD1. With 5 bases clipped from V and 7 bases from J, the junction kept 5 bases outside the gene matches. Germline V lookup: CDR1 SGHVS, CDR2 FNYEAQ. CDR3 length equals 12 residues. CDR3 in DNA: TGTGCCAGCAGCATGACAGGGTCAGAGCAGTACTTC. The encoded protein is CASSMTGSEQYF.

The J gene is TRBJ2-6, the V gene TRBV11-3; D remains unclear. This CDR3 contains 14 residues. Germline CDR1 and CDR2: SGHNT and YENEEA. V was shortened by 2 bases and J by 0 bases, with 2 bases between the two germline ends. The CDR3 bases are TGTGCCAGCAGCTTACACTCTGGGGCCAACGTCCTGACTTTC. It codes for CASSLHSGANVLTF.

The chain carries TRBV30 and TRBJ1-1; TRBD1 agrees at 12 bases. Losses at the gene ends were 1 base for V and 3 bases for J; bases not matched to a gene: 6. This CDR3 comprises 16 residues. Germline V CDR1 and CDR2: GTSNPN, SVGIG (reference sequence). DNA for the CDR3: TGTGCCTGGAGTGGGGGGACAGGGGGCTCGGACACTGAAGCTTTCTTT. Its protein product is CAWSGGTGGSDTEAFF.

The table lists this clone with a count of one. This sequence joins TRBV11-2 and TRBJ1-1, with a tentative D call TRBD1 (6 bases). Germline CDR1 SGHAT, CDR2 FQNNGV. There are 15 residues in the CDR3. Trimming stripped 6 bases from V and 8 bases from J, with 22 bases between. The CDR3 loop is CASRRLQGYLSEAFF. Written as DNA, the CDR3 is TGTGCCAGCAGGCGTCTACAGGGTTACCTGTCAGAAGCTTTCTTT.

The chain links TRBV28 to TRBJ2-7; perhaps TRBD1 as D (5 bases). Trimming left V 5 bases short and J 4 bases short, with 12 bases between. The CDR3 runs to 13 residues. The germline V gene has CDR1 MDHEN and CDR2 SYDVKM. In DNA form, the CDR3 reads TGTGCCAGCAGTCCTACAGACAGTTACGAGCAGTACTTC. Protein product: CASSPTDSYEQYF.

The chain recombines TRBV7-6 with TRBJ2-7; maybe TRBD2 (6 bases). V lost 6 bases to trimming and J lost 4 bases, with 13 bases between them. The CDR3 totals 13 residues. Germline V lookup: CDR1 SGHVS, CDR2 FNYEAQ. This CDR3 is CASSAGPGYEQYF. The CDR3 DNA sequence: TGTGCCAGCAGTGCGGGACCGGGATACGAGCAGTACTTC.

The V gene is TRBV9, the J gene TRBJ1-1; D perhaps matches TRBD1 (5 bases). V gave up 0 bases and J gave up 8 bases, with 14 bases separating them. CDR1 is SGDLS, CDR2 YYNGEE, per germline. The CDR3 loop spans 14 amino acids. The CDR3 DNA reads TGTGCCAGCAGCGTAGCTGGAACAGGCACGGAAGCTTTCTTT. Residues: CASSVAGTGTEAFF.

V is TRBV5-1 and J is TRBJ1-1; a weak D match, TRBD1 (6 bases). In germline, CDR1 is SGHRS, CDR2 YFSETQ. Trimming pared 0 bases from V and 6 bases from J, leaving 18 bases between. This CDR3 is built from 16 residues. The CDR3 bases are TGCGCCAGCAGCTTGGGGGGACACACAGGGACGGCTGAAGCTTTCTTT. Its translation is CASSLGGHTGTAEAFF.

V and J are TRBV5-1 and TRBJ1-2; 7 bases align to TRBD1. Looked up from germline, CDR1 is SGHRS and CDR2 is YFSETQ. The V gene end was trimmed by 2 bases and the J gene end by 1 base; junction bases not matched to a gene: 8. This CDR3 has 16 amino acids. CDR3 in amino acids: CASSFMGTDINYGYTF. The CDR3 DNA reads TGCGCCAGCAGCTTTATGGGGACAGACATTAACTATGGCTACACCTTC.

The chain combines TRBV4-3 with TRBJ1-5; a weak D match, TRBD1 (5 bases). This CDR3 region has 15 residues. Germline CDR1 is LGHNA and CDR2 is YSLEER. Between the trimmed V and J ends, which lost 0 bases and 5 bases, there was a span of 11 bases. The CDR3 sequence: CASSQDSDTYQPQHF. For the CDR3, the DNA is TGCGCCAGCAGCCAAGATTCGGACACTTATCAGCCCCAGCATTTT.

The V gene is TRBV13, the J gene TRBJ2-7, with 8 nucleotides matching TRBD1. Germline V gene data show CDR1 as PRHDT and CDR2 as FYEKMQ (reference sequence). This CDR3 region has 14 residues. Germline trimming cut 6 bases from V and 5 bases from J; bases unmatched to any gene: 9. This chain's CDR3 is CASSSDRVSHEQYF. The DNA of the CDR3 is TGTGCCAGCAGTTCGGACAGGGTCAGCCACGAGCAGTACTTC.

This clone was detected once. The CDR3 loop is CAISPSGSQETQYF. The CDR3 nucleotides are TGTGCCATCTCTCCCAGCGGGAGCCAAGAGACCCAGTACTTC. V usage is TRBV10-3 and J usage is TRBJ2-5; 8 nucleotides line up with TRBD2. V shed 8 bases and J 1 base; nucleotides not matched to a gene: 6. Germline lookup yields CDR1 ENHRY and CDR2 SYGVKD. The CDR3 consists of 14 residues.

The V and J genes are TRBV5-4 and TRBJ1-2; the D gene is possibly TRBD1 (5 bases). Per germline, CDR1 SGHNT and CDR2 YYREEE (reference sequence). CDR3 size: 13 residues. With 1 base removed from V and 1 base from J, the gap between germline ends came to 5 bases. In nucleotides, the CDR3 is TGTGCCAGCAGCTTGCAGGGTAACTATGGCTACACCTTC. As protein: CASSLQGNYGYTF. The entire variable domain, with the rest obtained from reference TRBV5-4 and TRBJ1-2, is as follows: ETGVTQSPTHLIKTRGQQVTLRCSSQSGHNTVSWYQQALGQGPQFIFQYYREEENGRGNFPPRFSGLQFPNYSSELNVNALELDDSALYLCASSLQGNYGYTFGSGTRLTVV.

V is TRBV29-1 and J is TRBJ2-5; D ambiguous. V was shortened by 6 bases and J by 1 base, with 9 bases between the two germline ends. The CDR3 runs to 12 residues. Germline V gene lookup returns CDR1 SQVTM and CDR2 ANQGSEA. The CDR3 region is CSVPDTQETQYF. In DNA form, the CDR3 reads TGCAGCGTCCCCGACACCCAAGAGACCCAGTACTTC.

Only one count was recorded for this clone. J is TRBJ2-3 and V is TRBV4-2, with TRBD2 matching 10 bases. Unmatched junction bases numbered 7, after V lost 5 bases and J lost 5 bases. CDR1 and CDR2 (germline): LGHNA, YNFKEQ. The CDR3 covers 15 residues. CDR3 amino acids: CASSKREGLEDTQYF. The CDR3 bases are TGTGCCAGCAGCAAGCGGGAGGGACTCGAAGATACGCAGTATTTT.

The chain is built from TRBV7-6 and TRBJ2-7; TRBD1 matches 7 bases. Germline CDR1 is SGHVS and CDR2 is FNYEAQ. V was clipped by 5 bases and J by 6 bases; unmatched bases: 7. This CDR3 comprises 13 residues. The CDR3 loop reads CASSKTGVFEQYF. The CDR3 region has the DNA TGTGCCAGCAGCAAAACAGGGGTTTTCGAGCAGTACTTC.

This sequence joins TRBV19 and TRBJ1-1; D is perhaps TRBD1 (6 bases). The V end lost 3 bases, the J end lost 6 bases, and 11 bases lay between the germline ends. CDR3 length: 13 amino acids. The germline CDR1 and CDR2 sequences are LNHDA and SQIVND (reference sequence). CDR3 bases: TGTGCCAGTAGTATTCAGGGGCGCCCTGAAGCTTTCTTT. It is translated as CASSIQGRPEAFF.

The V gene is TRBV7-3, the J gene TRBJ2-3; no clear D gene. The CDR3 contains 14 residues. Germline CDR1 SGHTA, CDR2 FQGTGA. V was pared by 2 bases and J by 4 bases, with 10 bases between. CDR3 DNA sequence: TGTGCCAGCAGCTTAGATAGTAATTCAGATACGCAGTATTTT. Its translation: CASSLDSNSDTQYF. The whole variable domain, remainder taken from reference TRBV7-3 and TRBJ2-3, is GAGVSQTPSNKVTEKGKYVELRCDPISGHTALYWYRQSLGQGPEFLIYFQGTGAADDSGLPNDRFFAVRPEGSVSTLKIQRTERGDSAVYLCASSLDSNSDTQYFGPGTRLTVL.

The rearrangement joins TRBV30 to TRBJ2-7; D may be TRBD1 (6 bases). Trimming left V 6 bases short and J 0 bases short, with 9 bases between. In germline, CDR1 is GTSNPN, CDR2 SVGIG (reference sequence). CDR3 length: 12 amino acids. The CDR3 nucleotides are TGTGCCTGCCAGGGGACCTCCTACGAGCAGTACTTC. It translates to CACQGTSYEQYF.

The rearrangement links TRBV25-1 to TRBJ1-2, with TRBD1 matching 7 bases. This CDR3 has 14 amino acids. With V trimmed by 6 bases and J by 3 bases, 7 bases remained unmatched. Germline values: CDR1 MGHDK, CDR2 SYGVNS. CDR3 residues: CASRGQLSYYGYTF. For the CDR3, the DNA is TGTGCCAGCAGGGGACAGCTGTCATACTATGGCTACACCTTC.

V and J are TRBV7-6 and TRBJ1-2; possibly TRBD1 for D (6 bases). The ends were cut back, 4 bases at V and 2 bases at J, with 14 bases in the middle. CDR1 and CDR2 from the germline V gene are SGHVS and FNYEAQ. The CDR3 length is 15 residues. The CDR3 sequence is CASSSESRGNYGYTF. The DNA for the CDR3 is TGTGCCAGCAGCTCCGAATCGAGGGGGAACTATGGCTACACCTTC.

The chain uses TRBV10-1 and TRBJ2-5; no clear D. V lost 5 bases and J 6 bases, leaving 7 bases between the germline ends. The V gene's germline CDR1 is WNHNN and CDR2 SYGVQD (reference sequence). The CDR3 length is 11 residues. CDR3 bases: TGCGCCAGCAGTTCGGTGAAGACCCAGTACTTC. As protein: CASSSVKTQYF.

This chain uses TRBV19 with TRBJ1-2; no clear D. V was cut by 0 bases and J by 3 bases, with 8 bases left in between. Per the germline V gene, CDR1 is LNHDA and CDR2 is SQIVND (reference sequence). The CDR3 contains 14 residues. CDR3 DNA: TGTGCCAGTAGTATAGATACGGAGTACTATGGCTACACCTTC. Translating gives CASSIDTEYYGYTF.

The rearrangement uses TRBV6-1 and TRBJ2-1, with D maybe TRBD2 (5 bases). CDR3 length: 14 residues. Germline V gene data show CDR1 as MNHNS and CDR2 as SASEGT. V lost 4 bases and J lost 5, with 12 bases in between. The DNA of the CDR3 is TGTGCCAGCAGTGGCTTTAGGCGGGACAATGAGCAGTTCTTC. Translated: CASSGFRRDNEQFF.

The chain employs TRBV14 and TRBJ1-4; TRBD1 is a possible D gene (5 bases). Trimming shortened V by 0 bases and J by 10 bases, and 15 bases separated the two germline ends. Germline CDR1 and CDR2: SGHDN and FVKESK. The CDR3 extends over 15 amino acids. The CDR3 coding sequence is TGTGCCAGCAGCCAAGAGCAGGGATGGACCGGAAAACTGTTTTTT. Translation gives CASSQEQGWTGKLFF.

J is TRBJ2-3 and V is TRBV6-6; a weak D match, TRBD1 (6 bases). V lost 7 bases to trimming and J lost 5 bases, with 19 bases between them. This CDR3 has 15 residues. Looked up from germline, CDR1 is MNHNY and CDR2 is SVGAGI (reference sequence). CDR3 nucleotide sequence: TGTGCCAGCACCCGCCTACAGGGTGCACGAGATACGCAGTATTTT. Its protein is CASTRLQGARDTQYF.

The chain uses TRBV5-1 and TRBJ2-1; a weak D match, TRBD2 (5 bases). CDR1 and CDR2 (germline): SGHRS, YFSETQ. CDR3 length equals 13 residues. Trimming pared 5 bases from V and 10 bases from J, leaving 16 bases between. The CDR3 region is CASSQRPGREQFF. The CDR3 coding sequence is TGCGCCAGCAGTCAGCGGCCAGGTAGGGAGCAGTTCTTC.

V and J are TRBV10-3 and TRBJ2-1; 7 bases map to TRBD2. Per germline, CDR1 ENHRY and CDR2 SYGVKD. V dropped 4 bases and J dropped 3; count of bases not matched to a gene: 3. The CDR3 extends over 14 amino acids. The CDR3 DNA reads as TGTGCCATCAGTGCTGGCGGGAGCTACAATGAGCAGTTCTTC. Protein: CAISAGGSYNEQFF.

This clone showed up just a few times. V and J are TRBV11-2 and TRBJ2-1, with a tentative D call TRBD2 (6 bases). V lost 7 bases and J 0 bases, leaving 13 bases between the germline ends. From germline, CDR1 is SGHAT and CDR2 FQNNGV. The CDR3 is made up of 15 amino acids. CDR3 coding DNA: TGTGCCAGCACGGCGGGGCTGAGCTCCTACAATGAGCAGTTCTTC. Translating it yields CASTAGLSSYNEQFF.

The chain combines TRBV7-2 with TRBJ1-2; 7 positions agree with TRBD1. This CDR3 is 13 amino acids long. J was trimmed by 8 bases and V by 5 bases; bases with no gene match: 8. CDR1 is SGHTA and CDR2 is FQGNSA in the germline V gene. The CDR3, as DNA: TGTGCCAGCAGCAGTACAGGGGAATACGGCTACACCTTC. It specifies CASSSTGEYGYTF.

V and J are TRBV19 and TRBJ2-3; 9 bases map to TRBD1. The junction had 4 bases not matched to a gene; V was cut back by 4 bases and J by 2 bases. CDR3 length: 15 residues. Germline assignment: CDR1 LNHDA and CDR2 SQIVND (reference sequence). The CDR3 loop is CASSKGQGNTDTQYF. The CDR3, as DNA: TGTGCCAGTAGTAAGGGACAGGGTAACACAGATACGCAGTATTTT.

The chain employs TRBV5-1 and TRBJ2-4, with D possibly being TRBD2 (7 bases). Germline assignment: CDR1 SGHRS and CDR2 YFSETQ. The CDR3 loop spans 16 amino acids. Trimming stripped 3 bases from V and 0 bases from J, with 13 bases between. CDR3 sequence reads: CASSSGGALAKNIQYF. The DNA for the CDR3 is TGCGCCAGCAGCTCGGGGGGCGCGTTAGCCAAAAACATTCAGTACTTC.